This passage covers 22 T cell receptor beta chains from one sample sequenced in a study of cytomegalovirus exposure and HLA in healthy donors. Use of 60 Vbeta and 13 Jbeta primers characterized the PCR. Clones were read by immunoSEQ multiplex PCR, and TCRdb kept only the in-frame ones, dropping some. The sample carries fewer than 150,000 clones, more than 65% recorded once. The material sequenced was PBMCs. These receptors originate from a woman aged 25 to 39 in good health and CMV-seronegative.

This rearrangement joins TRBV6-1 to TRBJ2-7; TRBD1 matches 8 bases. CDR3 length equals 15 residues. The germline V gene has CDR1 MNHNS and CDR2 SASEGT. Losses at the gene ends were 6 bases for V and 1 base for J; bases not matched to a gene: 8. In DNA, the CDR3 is TGTGCCAGCAGGCGGGACAGGTCGAGTTCCTACGAGCAGTACGTC. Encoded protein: CASRRDRSSSYEQYV.

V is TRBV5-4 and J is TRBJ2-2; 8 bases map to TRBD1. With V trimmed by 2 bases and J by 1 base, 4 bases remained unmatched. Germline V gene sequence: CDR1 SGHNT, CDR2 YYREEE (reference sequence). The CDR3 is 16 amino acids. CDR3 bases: TGTGCCAGCAGCTTAGGTGGACAGGGGAACACCGGGGAGCTGTTTTTT. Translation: CASSLGGQGNTGELFF.

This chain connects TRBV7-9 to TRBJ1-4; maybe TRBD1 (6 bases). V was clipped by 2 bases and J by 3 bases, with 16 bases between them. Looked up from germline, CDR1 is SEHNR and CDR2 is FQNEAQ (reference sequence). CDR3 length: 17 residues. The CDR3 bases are TGTGCCAGCAGCTTAACCTCGAGAGCAGGGGCTAATGAAAAACTGTTTTTT. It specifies CASSLTSRAGANEKLFF.

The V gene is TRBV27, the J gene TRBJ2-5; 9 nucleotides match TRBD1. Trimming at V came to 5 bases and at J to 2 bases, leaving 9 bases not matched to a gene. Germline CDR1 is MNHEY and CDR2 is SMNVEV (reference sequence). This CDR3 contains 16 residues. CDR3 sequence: CASSTWTGAQQETQYF. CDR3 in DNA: TGTGCCAGCAGTACCTGGACAGGGGCTCAACAAGAGACCCAGTACTTC.

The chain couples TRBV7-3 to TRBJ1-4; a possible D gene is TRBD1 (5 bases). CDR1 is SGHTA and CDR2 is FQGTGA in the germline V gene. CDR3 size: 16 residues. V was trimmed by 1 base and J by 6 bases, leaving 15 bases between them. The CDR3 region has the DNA TGTGCCAGCAGCTTAAGGGGCAGGAGTACTGATGAAAAACTGTTTTTT. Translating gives CASSLRGRSTDEKLFF.

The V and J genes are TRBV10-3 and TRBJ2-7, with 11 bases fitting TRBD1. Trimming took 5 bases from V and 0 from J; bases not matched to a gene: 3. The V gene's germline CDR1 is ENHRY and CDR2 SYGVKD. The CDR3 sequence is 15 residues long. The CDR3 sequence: CAISSGQGGSYEQYF. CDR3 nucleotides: TGTGCCATCAGTTCGGGACAGGGGGGCTCCTACGAGCAGTACTTC.

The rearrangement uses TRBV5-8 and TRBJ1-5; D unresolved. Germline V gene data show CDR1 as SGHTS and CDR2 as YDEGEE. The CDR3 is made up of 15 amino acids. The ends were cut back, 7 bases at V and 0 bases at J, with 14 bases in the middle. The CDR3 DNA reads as TGTGCCAGCTCTCGCGGGCAGAATAGCAATCAGCCCCAGCATTTT. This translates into CASSRGQNSNQPQHF. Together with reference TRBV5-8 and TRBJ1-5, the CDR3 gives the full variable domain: EAGVTQSPTHLIKTRGQQATLRCSPISGHTSVYWYQQALGLGLQFLLWYDEGEERNRGNFPPRFSGRQFPNYSSELNVNALELEDSALYLCASSRGQNSNQPQHFGDGTRLSIL.

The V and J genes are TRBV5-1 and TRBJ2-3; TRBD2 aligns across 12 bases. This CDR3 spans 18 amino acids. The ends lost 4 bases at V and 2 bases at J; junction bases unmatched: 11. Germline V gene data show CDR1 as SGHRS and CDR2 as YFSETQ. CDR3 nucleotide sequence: TGCGCCAGCAGCGCGGGACTAGCGGGTCCCCAATCCACAGATACGCAGTATTTT. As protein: CASSAGLAGPQSTDTQYF.

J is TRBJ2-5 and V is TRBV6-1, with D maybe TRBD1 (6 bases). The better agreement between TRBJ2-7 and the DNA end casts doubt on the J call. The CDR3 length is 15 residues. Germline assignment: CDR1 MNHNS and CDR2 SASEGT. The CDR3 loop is CASSEWQGRGYEQYF. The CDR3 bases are TGTGCCAGCAGTGAGTGGCAGGGGAGAGGTTACGAGCAGTACTTC.

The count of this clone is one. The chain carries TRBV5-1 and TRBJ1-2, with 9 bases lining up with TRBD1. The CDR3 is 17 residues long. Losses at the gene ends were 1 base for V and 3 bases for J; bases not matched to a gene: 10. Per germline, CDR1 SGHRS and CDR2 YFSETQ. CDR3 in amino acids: CASSLTGGQQGYYGYTF. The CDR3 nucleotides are TGCGCCAGCAGCTTGACAGGGGGCCAACAGGGATACTATGGCTACACCTTC. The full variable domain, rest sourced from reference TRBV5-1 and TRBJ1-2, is KAGVTQTPRYLIKTRGQQVTLSCSPISGHRSVSWYQQTPGQGLQFLFEYFSETQRNKGNFPGRFSGRQFSNSRSEMNVSTLELGDSALYLCASSLTGGQQGYYGYTFGSGTRLTVV.

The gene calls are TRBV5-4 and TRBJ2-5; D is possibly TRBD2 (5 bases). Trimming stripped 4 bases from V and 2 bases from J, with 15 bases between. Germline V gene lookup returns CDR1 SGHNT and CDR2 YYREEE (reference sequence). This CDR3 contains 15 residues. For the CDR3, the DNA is TGTGCCAGCAGCGTGTCATCGGGGTATCAAGAGACCCAGTACTTC. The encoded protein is CASSVSSGYQETQYF.

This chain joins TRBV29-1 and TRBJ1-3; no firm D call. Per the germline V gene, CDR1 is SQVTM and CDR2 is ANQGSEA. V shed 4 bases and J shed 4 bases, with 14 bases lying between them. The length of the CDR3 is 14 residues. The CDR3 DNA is TGCAGCGTTGGGATGGGAGCACCAGGAAACACCATATATTTT. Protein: CSVGMGAPGNTIYF.

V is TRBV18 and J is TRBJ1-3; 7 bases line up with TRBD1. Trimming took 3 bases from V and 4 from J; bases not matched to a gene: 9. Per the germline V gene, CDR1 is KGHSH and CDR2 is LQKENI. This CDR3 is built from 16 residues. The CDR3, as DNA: TGTGCCAGCTCACCTAGCGAGGGGGCCTCAGGAAACACCATATATTTT. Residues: CASSPSEGASGNTIYF.

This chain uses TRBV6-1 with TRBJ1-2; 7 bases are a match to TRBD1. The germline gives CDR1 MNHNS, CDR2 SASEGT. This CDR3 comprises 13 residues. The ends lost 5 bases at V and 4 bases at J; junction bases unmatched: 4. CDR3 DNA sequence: TGTGCCAGCAGTCTCGGGACAGCCTATGGCTACACCTTC. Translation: CASSLGTAYGYTF.

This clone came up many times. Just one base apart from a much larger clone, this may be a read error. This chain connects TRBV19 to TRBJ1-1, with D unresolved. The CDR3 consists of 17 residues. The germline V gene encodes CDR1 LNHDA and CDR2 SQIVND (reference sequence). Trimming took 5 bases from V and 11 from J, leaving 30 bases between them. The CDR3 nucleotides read TGTGCCAGTAGTTTGGGCCGGGAATCTAATAGCTGGGGATCTGCTTTCTTT. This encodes CASSLGRESNSWGSAFF. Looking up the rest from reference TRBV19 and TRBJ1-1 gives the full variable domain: DGGITQSPKYLFRKEGQNVTLSCEQNLNHDAMYWYRQDPGQGLRLIYYSQIVNDFQKGDIAEGYSVSREKKESFPLTVTSAQKNPTAFYLCASSLGRESNSWGSAFFGQGTRLTVV.

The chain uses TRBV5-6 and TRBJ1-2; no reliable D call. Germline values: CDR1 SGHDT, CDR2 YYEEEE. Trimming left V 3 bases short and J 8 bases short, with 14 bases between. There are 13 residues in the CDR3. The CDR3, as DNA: TGTGCCAGCAGCTGGGGAGGAAAGGGCGGCTACACCTTC. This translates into CASSWGGKGGYTF. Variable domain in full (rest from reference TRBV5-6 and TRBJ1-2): DAGVTQSPTHLIKTRGQQVTLRCSPKSGHDTVSWYQQALGQGPQFIFQYYEEEERQRGNFPDRFSGHQFPNYSSELNVNALLLGDSALYLCASSWGGKGGYTFGSGTRLTVV.

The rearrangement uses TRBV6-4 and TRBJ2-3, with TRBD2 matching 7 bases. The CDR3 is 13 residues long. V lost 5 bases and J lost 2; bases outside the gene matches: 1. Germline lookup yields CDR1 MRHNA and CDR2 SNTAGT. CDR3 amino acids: CASSSGATDTQYF. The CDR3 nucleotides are TGTGCCAGCAGTAGCGGGGCCACAGATACGCAGTATTTT.

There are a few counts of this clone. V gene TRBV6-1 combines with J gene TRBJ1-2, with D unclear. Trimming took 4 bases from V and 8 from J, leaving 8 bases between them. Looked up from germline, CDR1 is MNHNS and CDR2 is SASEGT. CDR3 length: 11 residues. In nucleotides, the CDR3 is TGTGCCAGCAGTGCTGAGGGCGGCTACACCTTC. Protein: CASSAEGGYTF.

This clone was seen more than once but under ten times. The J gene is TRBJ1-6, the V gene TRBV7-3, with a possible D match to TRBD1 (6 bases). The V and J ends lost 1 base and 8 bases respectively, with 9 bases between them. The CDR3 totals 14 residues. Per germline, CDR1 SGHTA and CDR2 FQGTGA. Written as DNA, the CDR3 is TGTGCCAGCAGCTTAAACAGGGATGATTCACCCCTCCACTTT. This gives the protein CASSLNRDDSPLHF.

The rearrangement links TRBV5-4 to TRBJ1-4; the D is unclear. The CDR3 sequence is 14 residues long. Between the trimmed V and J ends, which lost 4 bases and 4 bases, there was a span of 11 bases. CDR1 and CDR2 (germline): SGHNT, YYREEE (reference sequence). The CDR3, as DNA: TGTGCCAGCAGCGCGGGTGGGGTTAATGAAAAACTGTTTTTT. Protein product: CASSAGGVNEKLFF.

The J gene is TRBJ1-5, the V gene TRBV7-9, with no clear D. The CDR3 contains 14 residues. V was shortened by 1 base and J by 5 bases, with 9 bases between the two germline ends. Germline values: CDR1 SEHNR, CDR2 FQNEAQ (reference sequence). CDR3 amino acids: CASSLGDNYQPQHF. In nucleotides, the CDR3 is TGTGCCAGCAGCTTAGGAGACAATTATCAGCCCCAGCATTTT.

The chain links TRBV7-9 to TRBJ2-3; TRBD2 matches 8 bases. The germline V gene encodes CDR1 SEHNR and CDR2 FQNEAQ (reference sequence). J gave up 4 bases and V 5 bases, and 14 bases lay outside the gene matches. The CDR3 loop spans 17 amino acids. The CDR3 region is CASSPLVAGGEPDTQYF. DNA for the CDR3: TGTGCCAGCAGCCCCCTAGTGGCGGGGGGTGAGCCAGATACGCAGTATTTT.